This TCR beta chain was identified in a study of CD8 T cells in ankylosing spondylitis (dated by TCRdb to 2016 to 2017). For the wider study: The study profiled T cell receptor beta repertoires in healthy donors and ankylosing spondylitis patients to find disease-linked TCR variants. The full study cohort was made up of approximately 24 ankylosing spondylitis patients and more than 90 healthy donors. Peripheral blood was sampled, and synovial fluid was also collected from ankylosing spondylitis patients.

TCRdb records Illumina HiSeq 2500 as the sequencer. Quantitative 5'-RACE with molecular barcodes was the method used to prepare the TCR beta libraries. In the authors' own workflow: Disease-linked TCR variants were identified with a new computational method built on a probabilistic model of VDJ rearrangement. The raw public data were reprocessed by TCRdb itself: fastp quality trimming at Q25, MiXCR clonotype calling, in-frame beta chains only. A single entry per CDR3 protein holds the most common genes and DNA from its merged rows. TCRdb's processing, not the authors', yielded these V and J calls. For this sample the table gives 210,000 or so distinct CDR3 sequences, of which around 8% were detected only once. The ten largest make up around 4.4% of the sample. Via the germline V gene (reference sequence), CDR1 is SSHAT and CDR2 FNYEAQ. The CDR3 measures 13 amino acids from cysteine to phenylalanine. Kept here is only the CDR3 DNA, which spans 39 bases and is read in frame from base 1.

This clonotype has a count of ten or more. Its antigen is still unknown. One junction end disagrees with the germline gene, perhaps due to a read error. General conclusions and limits of the study: A TCR beta motif made up of several highly homologous amino acid variants appeared to be characteristic of blood from ankylosing spondylitis patients. The disease-linked clones were reported to be significantly enriched in matched synovial fluid samples from ankylosing spondylitis patients. In peripheral blood, the disease-linked clones were found at relatively low frequencies and had a CD8+ phenotype. Some of the motif variants had been reported before in the synovial fluid and blood of reactive arthritis patients, a finding that suggests common disease-initiation mechanisms.

The sequence came from a female donor with ankylosing spondylitis or in good health (not recorded which). This sequence uses TRBV7-7 and TRBJ2-1, with no confident D gene call. Specimen: blood, either unsorted or a sorted T cell fraction (not recorded which). The CDR3 amino acid sequence is: CASSLQGYGEQFF. The DNA is as follows: TGTGCTAGCAGCTTACAAGGGTACGGTGAGCAGTTCTTC.